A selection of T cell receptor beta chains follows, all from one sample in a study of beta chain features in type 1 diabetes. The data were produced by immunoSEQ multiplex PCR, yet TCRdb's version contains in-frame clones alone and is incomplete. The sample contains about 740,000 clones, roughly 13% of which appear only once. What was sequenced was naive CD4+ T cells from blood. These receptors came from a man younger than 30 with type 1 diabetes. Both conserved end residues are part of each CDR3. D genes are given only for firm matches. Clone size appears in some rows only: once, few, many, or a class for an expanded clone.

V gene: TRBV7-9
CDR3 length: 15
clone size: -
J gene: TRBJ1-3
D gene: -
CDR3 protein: CASSSPGKAGNTIYF
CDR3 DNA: TGTGCCAGCAGCTCCCCCGGAAAGGCTGGAAACACCATATATTTT

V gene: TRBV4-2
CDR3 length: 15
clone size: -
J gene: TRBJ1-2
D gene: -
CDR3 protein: CASSQDGGAVYGYTF
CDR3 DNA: TGTGCCAGCAGCCAAGATGGAGGGGCGGTCTATGGCTACACCTTC

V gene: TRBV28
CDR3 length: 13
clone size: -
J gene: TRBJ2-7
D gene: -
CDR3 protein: CASTSSQPYEQYF
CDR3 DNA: TGTGCCAGCACCTCCTCCCAGCCCTACGAGCAGTACTTC

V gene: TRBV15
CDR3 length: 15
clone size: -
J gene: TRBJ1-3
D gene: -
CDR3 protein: CATSRVLFSGNTIYF
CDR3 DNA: TGTGCCACCAGCAGAGTACTCTTCTCTGGAAACACCATATATTTT

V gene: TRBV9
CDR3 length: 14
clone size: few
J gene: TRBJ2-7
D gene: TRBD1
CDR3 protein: CASSPDRGLGEQYF
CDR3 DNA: TGTGCCAGCAGCCCGGACAGGGGGCTCGGCGAGCAGTACTTC

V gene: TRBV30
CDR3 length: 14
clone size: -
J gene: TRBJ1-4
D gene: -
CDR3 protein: CAWSVPLLREKLFF
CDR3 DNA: TGTGCCTGGAGTGTACCACTGCTAAGGGAAAAACTGTTTTTT

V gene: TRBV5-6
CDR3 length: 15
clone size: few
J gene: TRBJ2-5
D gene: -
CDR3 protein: CASSPGMDRQETQYF
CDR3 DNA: TGTGCCAGCAGCCCCGGAATGGACAGACAAGAGACCCAGTACTTC

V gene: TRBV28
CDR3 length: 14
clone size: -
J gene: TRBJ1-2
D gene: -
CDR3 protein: CASSLGTDLSGYTF
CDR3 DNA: TGTGCCAGCAGTTTAGGGACGGACCTATCTGGCTACACCTTC

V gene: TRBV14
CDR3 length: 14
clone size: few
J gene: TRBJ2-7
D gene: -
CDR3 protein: CASSPRDKFYEQYF
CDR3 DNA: TGTGCCAGCAGCCCGCGAGACAAATTCTACGAGCAGTACTTC

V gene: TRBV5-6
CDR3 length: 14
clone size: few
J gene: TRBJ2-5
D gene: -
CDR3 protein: CASSLEDTQETQYF
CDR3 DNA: TGTGCCAGCAGCTTGGAGGACACTCAAGAGACCCAGTACTTC

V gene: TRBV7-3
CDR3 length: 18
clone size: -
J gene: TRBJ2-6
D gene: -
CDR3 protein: CASSSLSGQSSGANVLTF
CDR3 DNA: TGTGCCAGCAGCTCCCTCTCGGGCCAGAGCTCTGGGGCCAACGTCCTGACTTTC

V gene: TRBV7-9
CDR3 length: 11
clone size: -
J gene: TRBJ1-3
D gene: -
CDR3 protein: CASSSGNTIYF
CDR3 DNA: TGTGCCAGCAGCTCTGGAAACACCATATATTTT

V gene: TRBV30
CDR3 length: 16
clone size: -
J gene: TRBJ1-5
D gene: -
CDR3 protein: CAWENPRGQGSQPQHF
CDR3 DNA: TGTGCCTGGGAAAATCCGCGGGGCCAAGGTTCTCAGCCCCAGCATTTT

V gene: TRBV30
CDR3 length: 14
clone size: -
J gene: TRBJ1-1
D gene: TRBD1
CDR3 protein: CAWSALGQGAEAFF
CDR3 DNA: TGTGCCTGGAGTGCCCTGGGACAGGGAGCTGAAGCTTTCTTT

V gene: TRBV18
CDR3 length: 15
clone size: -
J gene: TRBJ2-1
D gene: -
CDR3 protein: CASSQAEGNYNEQFF
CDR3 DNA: TGTGCCAGCTCACAGGCAGAGGGGAACTACAATGAGCAGTTCTTC

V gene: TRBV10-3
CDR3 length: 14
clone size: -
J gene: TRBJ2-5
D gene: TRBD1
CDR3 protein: CAISPGQGKETQYF
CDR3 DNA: TGTGCCATCAGTCCGGGACAGGGGAAAGAGACCCAGTACTTC

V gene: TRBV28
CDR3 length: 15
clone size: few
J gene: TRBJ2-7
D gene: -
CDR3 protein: CASSFGDITHYEQYF
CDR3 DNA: TGTGCCAGCAGTTTTGGTGACATAACCCACTACGAGCAGTACTTC

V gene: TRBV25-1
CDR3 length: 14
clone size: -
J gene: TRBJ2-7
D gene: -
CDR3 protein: CASSVGGSIDEQYF
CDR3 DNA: TGTGCCAGCAGTGTAGGCGGGTCCATCGACGAGCAGTACTTC

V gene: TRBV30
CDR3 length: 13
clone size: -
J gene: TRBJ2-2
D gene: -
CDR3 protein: CAWSVRYTGELFF
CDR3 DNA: TGTGCCTGGAGTGTGCGGTACACCGGGGAGCTGTTTTTT

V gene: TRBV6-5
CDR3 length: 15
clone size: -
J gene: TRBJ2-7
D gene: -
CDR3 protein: CASSYSPGSSYEQYF
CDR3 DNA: TGTGCCAGCAGTTACTCGCCGGGGAGCTCCTACGAGCAGTACTTC

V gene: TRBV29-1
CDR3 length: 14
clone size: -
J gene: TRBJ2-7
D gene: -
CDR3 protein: CSVGIKGKVYGQYF
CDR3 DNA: TGCAGCGTTGGAATCAAGGGGAAAGTCTACGGGCAGTACTTC

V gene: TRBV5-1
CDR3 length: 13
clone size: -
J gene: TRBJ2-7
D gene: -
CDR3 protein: CASSTDSGNEQYF
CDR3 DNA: TGCGCCAGCAGCACCGACAGTGGTAACGAGCAGTACTTC

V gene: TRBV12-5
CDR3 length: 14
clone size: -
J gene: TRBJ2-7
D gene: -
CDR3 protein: CASGLDRAKYEQYF
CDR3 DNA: TGTGCTAGTGGTTTGGACAGGGCAAAGTACGAGCAGTACTTC

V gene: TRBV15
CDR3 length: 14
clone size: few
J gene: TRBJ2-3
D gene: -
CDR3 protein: CATSRDKGTDTQYF
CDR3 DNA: TGTGCCACCAGCAGAGATAAAGGCACAGATACGCAGTATTTT

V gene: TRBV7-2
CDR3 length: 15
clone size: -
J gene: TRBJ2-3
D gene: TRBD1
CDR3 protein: CASSASGTGVDTQYF
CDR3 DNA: TGTGCCAGCAGCGCCTCCGGGACAGGGGTAGATACGCAGTATTTT

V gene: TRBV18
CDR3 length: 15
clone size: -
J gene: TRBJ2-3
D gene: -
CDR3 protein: CASFPTIAQTDTQYF
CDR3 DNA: TGTGCCAGCTTCCCGACTATAGCGCAGACAGATACGCAGTATTTT

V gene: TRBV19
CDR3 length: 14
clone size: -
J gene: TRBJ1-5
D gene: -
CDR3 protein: CASSIAQGNQPQHF
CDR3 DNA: TGTGCCAGTAGTATAGCACAGGGCAATCAGCCCCAGCATTTT

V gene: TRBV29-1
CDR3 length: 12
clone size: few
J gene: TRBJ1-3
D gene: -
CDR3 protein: CSVTGIGNTIYF
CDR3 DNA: TGCAGCGTCACAGGGATAGGAAACACCATATATTTT

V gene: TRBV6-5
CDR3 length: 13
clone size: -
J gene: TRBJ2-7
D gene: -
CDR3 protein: CASSQGLEYEQYF
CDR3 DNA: TGTGCCAGCAGCCAGGGACTTGAATACGAGCAGTACTTC

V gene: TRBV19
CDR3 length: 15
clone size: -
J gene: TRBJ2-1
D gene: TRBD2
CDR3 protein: CASSISGGSYNEQFF
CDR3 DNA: TGTGCCAGTAGTATAAGCGGGGGTTCCTACAATGAGCAGTTCTTC

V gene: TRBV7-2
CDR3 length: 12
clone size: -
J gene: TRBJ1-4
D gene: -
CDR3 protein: CASSHLDEKLFF
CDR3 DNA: TGTGCCAGCAGCCATCTCGATGAAAAACTGTTTTTT

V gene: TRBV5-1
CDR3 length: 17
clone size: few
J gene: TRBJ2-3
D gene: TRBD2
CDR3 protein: CASTIPSASGSTDTQYF
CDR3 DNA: TGCGCCAGCACCATCCCATCAGCTAGCGGAAGCACAGATACGCAGTATTTT

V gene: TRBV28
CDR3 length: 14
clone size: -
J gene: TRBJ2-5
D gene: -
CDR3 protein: CASRLWAAKETQYF
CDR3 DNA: TGTGCCAGCAGGCTATGGGCAGCCAAGGAGACCCAGTACTTC

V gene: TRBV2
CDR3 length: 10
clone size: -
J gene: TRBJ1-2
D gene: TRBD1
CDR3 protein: CASTGGGYTF
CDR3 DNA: TGTGCCAGCACAGGGGGTGGCTACACCTTC

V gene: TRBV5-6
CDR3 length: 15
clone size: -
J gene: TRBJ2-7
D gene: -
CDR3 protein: CASRFSGTPLDEQYF
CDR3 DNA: TGTGCCAGCAGGTTTTCAGGGACCCCCTTGGACGAGCAGTACTTC

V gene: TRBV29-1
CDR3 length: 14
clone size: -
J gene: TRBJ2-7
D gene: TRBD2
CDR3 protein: CSVGLAGGHYEQYF
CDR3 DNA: TGCAGCGTGGGACTAGCGGGGGGGCACTACGAGCAGTACTTC

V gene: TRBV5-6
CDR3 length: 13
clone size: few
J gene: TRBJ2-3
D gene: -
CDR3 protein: CASSPAGADTQYF
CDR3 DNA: TGTGCCAGCAGCCCGGCCGGGGCCGATACGCAGTATTTT

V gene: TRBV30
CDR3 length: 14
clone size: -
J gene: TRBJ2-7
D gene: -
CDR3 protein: CAWSSGTLLGEQYF
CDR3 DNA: TGTGCCTGGAGCTCCGGGACCCTTCTCGGGGAGCAGTACTTC

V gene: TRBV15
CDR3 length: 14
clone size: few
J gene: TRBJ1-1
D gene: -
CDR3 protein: CATSRGLGGTEAFF
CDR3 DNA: TGTGCCACCAGCAGAGGTTTAGGAGGTACTGAAGCTTTCTTT

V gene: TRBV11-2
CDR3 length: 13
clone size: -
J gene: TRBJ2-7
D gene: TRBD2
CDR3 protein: CASSTSGPYEQYF
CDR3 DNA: TGTGCCAGCAGCACTAGCGGACCCTACGAGCAGTACTTC

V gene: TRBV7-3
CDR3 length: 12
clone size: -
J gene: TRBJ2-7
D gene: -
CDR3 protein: CASSLWGSEQYF
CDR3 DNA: TGTGCCAGCAGCTTATGGGGGTCCGAGCAGTACTTC

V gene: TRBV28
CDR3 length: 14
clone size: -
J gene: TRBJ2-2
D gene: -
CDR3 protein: CASSYNRVPGELFF
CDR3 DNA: TGTGCCAGCAGTTACAACAGGGTACCGGGGGAGCTGTTTTTT

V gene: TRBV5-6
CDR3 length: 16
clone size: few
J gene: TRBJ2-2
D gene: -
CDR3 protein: CASSLEEGLDTGELFF
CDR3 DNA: TGTGCCAGCAGCTTGGAGGAGGGATTGGACACCGGGGAGCTGTTTTTT

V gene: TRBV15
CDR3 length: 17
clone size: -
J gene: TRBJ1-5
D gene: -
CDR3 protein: CATSRGNKGVGGQPQHF
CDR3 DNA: TGTGCCACCAGCAGAGGGAACAAGGGAGTTGGGGGTCAGCCCCAGCATTTT

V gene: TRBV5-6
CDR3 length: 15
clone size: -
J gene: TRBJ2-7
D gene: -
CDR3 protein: CASSSGWVGSYEQYF
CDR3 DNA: TGTGCCAGCAGCTCCGGCTGGGTTGGTTCCTACGAGCAGTACTTC

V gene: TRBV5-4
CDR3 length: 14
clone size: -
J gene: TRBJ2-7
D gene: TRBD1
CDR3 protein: CASSRGQGAYEQYF
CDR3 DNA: TGTGCCAGCAGCCGGGGACAGGGAGCCTACGAGCAGTACTTC

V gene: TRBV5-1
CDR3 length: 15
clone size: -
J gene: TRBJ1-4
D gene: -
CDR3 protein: CASSLSPGGDEKLFF
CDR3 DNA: TGCGCCAGCAGCTTGTCTCCCGGAGGGGATGAAAAACTGTTTTTT

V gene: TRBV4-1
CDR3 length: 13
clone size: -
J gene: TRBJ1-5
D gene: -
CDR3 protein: CASSQDPNQPQHF
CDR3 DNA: TGCGCCAGCAGCCAAGATCCCAACCAGCCCCAGCATTTT

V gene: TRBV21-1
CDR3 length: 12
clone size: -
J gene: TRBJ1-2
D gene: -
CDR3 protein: CATPGSHYGYTF
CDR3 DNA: TGTGCCACCCCAGGGTCCCACTATGGCTACACCTTC

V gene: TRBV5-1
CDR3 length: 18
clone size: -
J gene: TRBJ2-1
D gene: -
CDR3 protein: CASSFPRPGGPSYNEQFF
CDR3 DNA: TGCGCCAGCAGCTTCCCTCGGCCGGGGGGCCCCTCCTACAATGAGCAGTTCTTC

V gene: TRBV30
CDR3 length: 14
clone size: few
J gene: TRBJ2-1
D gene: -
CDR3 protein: CAWGQGQAYNEQFF
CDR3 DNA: TGTGCCTGGGGCCAGGGGCAAGCCTACAATGAGCAGTTCTTC